This T cell receptor beta chain was recorded in a study of vaccination and CD4 T cells after COVID-19. At the Johns Hopkins FTIC core, DNA taken from cultured CD4+ T cells was sequenced by way of the Oncomine TCR Beta short-read assay. Using its own MiXCR run on the PCR reads, TCRdb lists one record per CDR3 protein. The data hold around 9,100 distinct CDR3 sequences, with approximately 58% observed a single time. Treatment meaning: approximately nine-day PBMC culture with coronavirus spike peptide pools or control peptides (ViraFEST assay). This CDR3 has 15 amino acids. CDR1 and CDR2 (germline): MNHNS, SASEGT. V dropped 0 bases and J dropped 2 bases, with 8 bases sitting between them. On this clonotype: The antigen is undetermined.

The receptor was isolated from a human donor with COVID-19. The chain joins TRBV6-1 to TRBJ2-4; TRBD2 might be the D (6 bases). The sample consisted of cultured CD4+ T cells from blood, taken after SARS-CoV-2 vaccination. For the CDR3, the DNA is TGTGCCAGCAGTGAAGCGGGCGGGACCAAAAACATTCAGTACTTC. Translated: CASSEAGGTKNIQYF.